The next 31 T cell receptor beta chains were all read from a single sample in a study of shared clonotypes between healthy human individuals. Here immunoSEQ multiplex PCR was the method, and the copy in TCRdb shows in-frame clones only, minus some. The profile shows 2 million to 2.5 million clones, 85% to 95% of them singletons. Sequenced sample: naive CD4+ T cells from PBMCs. Subset in this sample: CD45RA+ positively selected. These TCRs come from a man aged 18 to 29 in good health. Some clones in this sample may be carry-over from other donors' samples.

This chain links TRBV7-3 with TRBJ2-5, with D possibly being TRBD1 (5 bases). Trimming cost V 1 base and J 4 bases, with 7 bases left between them. The CDR3 runs to 13 residues. Germline CDR1 reads SGHTA; CDR2 reads FQGTGA. The CDR3 region is CASSLIQGETQYF. The CDR3 DNA sequence: TGTGCCAGCAGCTTAATCCAGGGAGAGACCCAGTACTTC.

The chain recombines TRBV9 with TRBJ2-5; D possibly corresponds to TRBD1 (6 bases). The ends were cut back, 4 bases at V and 4 bases at J, with 17 bases in the middle. Germline loops: CDR1 SGDLS, CDR2 YYNGEE. The CDR3 has 15 residues. The CDR3 loop reads CASSTRTAQGETQYF. CDR3 nucleotide sequence: TGTGCCAGCAGCACCCGGACAGCCCAAGGAGAGACCCAGTACTTC.

V gene TRBV5-1 combines with J gene TRBJ1-1; D not certain. Germline CDR1 and CDR2: SGHRS and YFSETQ. Trimming stripped 4 bases from V and 0 bases from J, with 13 bases between. CDR3 size: 15 residues. The CDR3 sequence: CASSPAVWLNTEAFF. CDR3 sequence (DNA): TGCGCCAGCAGCCCGGCCGTGTGGTTGAACACTGAAGCTTTCTTT. Full variable domain (rest looked up from reference TRBV5-1 and TRBJ1-1): KAGVTQTPRYLIKTRGQQVTLSCSPISGHRSVSWYQQTPGQGLQFLFEYFSETQRNKGNFPGRFSGRQFSNSRSEMNVSTLELGDSALYLCASSPAVWLNTEAFFGQGTRLTVV.

The V and J genes are TRBV28 and TRBJ2-5; D perhaps matches TRBD2 (6 bases). The DNA end is a closer match to TRBJ2-7, so the J assignment may be wrong. This CDR3 spans 13 amino acids. Germline values: CDR1 MDHEN, CDR2 SYDVKM. CDR3 sequence (DNA): TGTGCCAGCATGGGGGGAGGTCTCGACGAGCAGTACTTC. Protein sequence: CASMGGGLDEQYF.

This chain joins TRBV4-1 and TRBJ1-6; TRBD1 is a possible D gene (6 bases). The germline V gene has CDR1 MGHRA and CDR2 YSYEKL. Trimming left V 0 bases short and J 11 bases short, with 11 bases between. The CDR3 runs 14 residues. The CDR3 reads CASSQETGTTPLHF. As DNA, the CDR3 is TGCGCCAGCAGCCAAGAGACGGGGACAACACCCCTCCACTTT.

V and J are TRBV6-7 and TRBJ1-5; D is possibly TRBD1 (5 bases). TRBV6-7 belongs to the ORF category, with a function that is uncertain. V was pared by 1 base and J by 10 bases, with 20 bases between. The CDR3 is 16 amino acids. The DNA of the CDR3 is TGTGCCAGCAGTTACTACGATCGTCAGGACATGTCTCCCCAGCATTTT. It yields the protein CASSYYDRQDMSPQHF.

V usage is TRBV12-2 and J usage is TRBJ1-1. TRBV12-2 is a listed pseudogene. This CDR3 is 14 amino acids long. The CDR3 DNA is TGTGCAAGTCGCTTAGAGGCGGGGGGGACTGAAGCTTTCTTT. Encoded protein: CASRLEAGGTEAFF.

The rearrangement joins TRBV7-2 to TRBJ2-7, with a weak D call TRBD2 (5 bases). The germline gives CDR1 SGHTA, CDR2 FQGNSA. This CDR3 is 12 amino acids long. V lost 1 base and J lost 9, with 10 bases in between. CDR3 amino acids: CASSLGVGGQYF. The CDR3 region has the DNA TGTGCCAGCAGCTTAGGGGTAGGAGGGCAGTACTTC.

The chain has TRBV30 and TRBJ2-3, with D perhaps matching TRBD1 or TRBD2 (5 bases each). CDR1 is GTSNPN and CDR2 is SVGIG in the germline V gene (reference sequence). This CDR3 is built from 13 residues. V was clipped by 2 bases and J by 2 bases, with 8 bases between them. The CDR3, as DNA: TGTGCCTGGAGTCGGGACCTCACAGATACGCAGTATTTT. Translation gives CAWSRDLTDTQYF. Full variable domain (outside the CDR3, taken from reference TRBV30 and TRBJ2-3): SQTIHQWPATLVQPVGSPLSLECTVEGTSNPNLYWYRQAAGRGLQLLFYSVGIGQISSEVPQNLSASRPQDRQFILSSKKLLLSDSGFYLCAWSRDLTDTQYFGPGTRLTVL.

Here the CDR3 DNA reads TGTGCCAGCAGTTACATTGGCAAGGGCGTTAACGAGCAGTACTTC. Protein: CASSYIGKGVNEQYF. The gene calls are TRBV6-5 and TRBJ2-7; no clear D gene. This CDR3 is built from 15 residues. Germline V CDR1 and CDR2: MNHEY, SVGAGI. V lost 2 bases and J lost 5, with 16 bases in between.

The V gene is TRBV28, the J gene TRBJ2-7, with 7 bases identical to TRBD2. V lost 6 bases and J lost 1; bases outside the gene matches: 6. Germline CDR1 is MDHEN and CDR2 is SYDVKM. This CDR3 has 14 amino acids. This chain's CDR3 is CASRGGTASYEQYF. In nucleotides, the CDR3 is TGTGCCAGCAGGGGGGGGACGGCTTCCTACGAGCAGTACTTC.

The chain carries TRBV29-1 and TRBJ2-3; no firm D call. CDR1 SQVTM and CDR2 ANQGSEA come from the germline V gene. The CDR3 spans 13 residues. V dropped 7 bases and J dropped 0 bases, with 11 bases sitting between them. CDR3 in amino acids: CSASDASTDTQYF. The CDR3, as DNA: TGCAGCGCTTCGGACGCTAGCACAGATACGCAGTATTTT.

J is TRBJ2-7 and V is TRBV2, with D hard to call. V was clipped by 10 bases and J by 3 bases, with 19 bases between them. The germline CDR1 and CDR2 sequences are SNHLY and FYNNEI. The CDR3 is 14 amino acids. CDR3 in amino acids: CAIQRRSLIYEQYF. The CDR3 DNA reads TGTGCCATACAACGACGGAGTCTTATCTACGAGCAGTACTTC.

V is TRBV5-1 and J is TRBJ2-5, with 9 nucleotides matching TRBD1. The V gene's germline CDR1 is SGHRS and CDR2 YFSETQ. V was clipped by 4 bases and J by 4 bases; unmatched bases: 8. The CDR3 has 15 amino acids. The CDR3 region is CASSVQGARGETQYF. The DNA of the CDR3 is TGCGCCAGCAGCGTACAGGGGGCGCGCGGAGAGACCCAGTACTTC.

The chain uses TRBV18 and TRBJ2-3; the D call may be TRBD1 or TRBD2 (5 bases each). The CDR3 loop spans 13 amino acids. CDR1 and CDR2 (germline): KGHSH, LQKENI. V lost 4 bases and J lost 6, with 11 bases in between. This CDR3 reads CASSQGPQDTQYF. CDR3 in DNA: TGTGCCAGCTCACAGGGACCTCAGGATACGCAGTATTTT.

This CDR3 is CASSMLGSNYGYTF. In nucleotides, the CDR3 is TGTGCCAGTAGTATGCTCGGGAGCAACTATGGCTACACCTTC. The V call is TRBV19, the J call TRBJ1-2, with unresolved D. This CDR3 region has 14 residues. The germline CDR1 and CDR2 sequences are LNHDA and SQIVND (reference sequence). V was shortened by 3 bases and J by 2 bases, with 10 bases between the two germline ends.

The V gene is TRBV25-1, the J gene TRBJ1-2; no reliable D call. The CDR3 has 13 amino acids. With 4 bases removed from V and 4 bases from J, the gap between germline ends came to 10 bases. CDR1 is MGHDK and CDR2 is SYGVNS in the germline V gene. The CDR3 DNA is TGTGCCAGCAGTGGAGGAACCGCCTATGGCTACACCTTC. The encoded protein is CASSGGTAYGYTF.

Worth noting for this clone: In the same sample, other DNA sequences code for this CDR3. The V call is TRBV6-5, the J call TRBJ1-5; D uncertain. The germline V gene encodes CDR1 MNHEY and CDR2 SVGAGI. Trimming removed 8 bases from V and 0 bases from J, with 8 bases in between. CDR3 length: 13 residues. Here the CDR3 DNA reads TGTGCCAGCCGACGACGTAGCAATCAGCCCCAGCATTTT. Translating gives CASRRRSNQPQHF.

The V and J genes are TRBV7-3 and TRBJ2-5, with 10 bases that match TRBD1. Germline values: CDR1 SGHTA, CDR2 FQGTGA. CDR3 length equals 14 residues. The V gene end was trimmed by 6 bases and the J gene end by 5 bases; junction bases not matched to a gene: 6. The CDR3 sequence: CASRPGQGLETQYF. The CDR3, as DNA: TGTGCCAGCAGGCCGGGACAGGGGTTGGAGACCCAGTACTTC.

Points on this clone: Other DNA sequences within the sample encode an identical CDR3. The V call is TRBV5-1, the J call TRBJ2-5; D call uncertain. V gave up 0 bases and J gave up 5 bases, with 8 bases separating them. The CDR3 has 13 amino acids. Germline V gene sequence: CDR1 SGHRS, CDR2 YFSETQ. CDR3 bases: TGCGCCAGCAGCTTGGGGGCCGAGGAGACCCAGTACTTC. The encoded protein is CASSLGAEETQYF.

This sequence joins TRBV5-1 and TRBJ2-1; TRBD2 might be the D (6 bases). This CDR3 is built from 13 residues. The V end was cut by 7 bases, the J end by 6 bases, with 14 bases between. CDR1 is SGHRS and CDR2 is YFSETQ in the germline V gene. Here the CDR3 reads CASHIRDSNEQFF. The CDR3 coding sequence is TGCGCCAGCCATATCCGGGACTCCAATGAGCAGTTCTTC.

This clone was seen a few times. The V call is TRBV10-1, the J call TRBJ2-2; TRBD1 or TRBD2 may be the D gene (6 bases each). The germline V gene encodes CDR1 WNHNN and CDR2 SYGVQD (reference sequence). The CDR3 extends over 15 amino acids. V dropped 3 bases and J dropped 5 bases, with 13 bases sitting between them. The CDR3 DNA reads as TGCGCCAGCAGTGAAAACCGGGGGCCTACCGGGGAGCTGTTTTTT. Translation gives CASSENRGPTGELFF.

The chain links TRBV5-8 to TRBJ2-3; 12 positions match TRBD2. The CDR3 extends over 14 amino acids. V lost 4 bases to trimming and J lost 5 bases; unmatched junction nucleotides: 2. From germline, CDR1 is SGHTS and CDR2 YDEGEE. CDR3 nucleotide sequence: TGTGCCAGCAGCCAGGGACTAGCGGGAGATACGCAGTATTTT. Translated: CASSQGLAGDTQYF.

The V and J genes are TRBV6-1 and TRBJ2-3; D is unresolved. This CDR3 is built from 16 residues. Trimming removed 3 bases from V and 5 bases from J, with 18 bases in between. Germline CDR1 and CDR2: MNHNS and SASEGT. The CDR3 reads CASSDPLFFERDTQYF. In DNA, the CDR3 is TGTGCCAGCAGTGACCCCTTATTCTTCGAGAGAGATACGCAGTATTTT.

The rearrangement links TRBV2 to TRBJ2-7, with TRBD1 matching over 11 bases. The germline V gene has CDR1 SNHLY and CDR2 FYNNEI. The CDR3 length is 14 residues. With 11 bases clipped from V and 3 bases from J, the junction kept 9 bases outside the gene matches. The CDR3 bases are TGTGCCGGCAACATCGGGACAGGGGGCTACGAGCAGTACTTC. Translated: CAGNIGTGGYEQYF.

The chain recombines TRBV9 with TRBJ2-1; perhaps TRBD2 as D (6 bases). V dropped 4 bases and J dropped 10 bases, with 18 bases sitting between them. This CDR3 region has 14 residues. Germline V gene sequence: CDR1 SGDLS, CDR2 YYNGEE. CDR3: CASSSPGSRKEQFF. Written as DNA, the CDR3 is TGTGCCAGCAGCTCCCCCGGGAGCCGCAAGGAGCAGTTCTTC.

The V and J genes are TRBV18 and TRBJ2-3; 7 bases are a match to TRBD2. J gave up 3 bases and V 1 base, and 7 bases lay outside the gene matches. There are 16 residues in the CDR3. CDR1 and CDR2 (germline): KGHSH, LQKENI. The CDR3, as DNA: TGTGCCAGCTCACCACTCCGGGGGAGGGAGACAGATACGCAGTATTTT. Translated, it gives CASSPLRGRETDTQYF.

This chain connects TRBV5-1 to TRBJ2-5; possibly TRBD1 for D (6 bases). The CDR3 length is 16 residues. Germline loops: CDR1 SGHRS, CDR2 YFSETQ. Trimming shortened V by 3 bases and J by 1 base, and 16 bases separated the two germline ends. The CDR3 nucleotides are TGCGCCAGCAGCTGGCAACGGGACACTCTCCAAGAGACCCAGTACTTC. Protein sequence: CASSWQRDTLQETQYF. The whole variable domain, filled in from reference TRBV5-1 and TRBJ2-5, reads KAGVTQTPRYLIKTRGQQVTLSCSPISGHRSVSWYQQTPGQGLQFLFEYFSETQRNKGNFPGRFSGRQFSNSRSEMNVSTLELGDSALYLCASSWQRDTLQETQYFGPGTRLLVL.

The gene calls are TRBV27 and TRBJ2-7; 8 bases agree with TRBD1. Germline V gene sequence: CDR1 MNHEY, CDR2 SMNVEV (reference sequence). This CDR3 region has 15 residues. J lost 1 base, V lost 4 bases, and 6 bases had no gene match. CDR3: CASSSIGQGSYEQYF. The CDR3 DNA reads TGTGCCAGCAGTTCAATCGGACAGGGTTCCTACGAGCAGTACTTC.

The gene calls are TRBV5-1 and TRBJ2-7, with TRBD1 as a possible D gene (7 bases). The V end was cut by 4 bases, the J end by 6 bases, with 17 bases between. Per germline, CDR1 SGHRS and CDR2 YFSETQ. The CDR3 runs to 14 residues. The CDR3 here is CASSPQGGPGEQYF. DNA of the CDR3: TGCGCCAGCAGCCCCCAGGGGGGTCCGGGCGAGCAGTACTTC.

The sample holds one count of this clone. This rearrangement joins TRBV5-1 to TRBJ1-2, with TRBD1 matching over 12 bases. Germline V gives CDR1 SGHRS, CDR2 YFSETQ. The CDR3 is 14 amino acids. Trimming removed 0 bases from V and 9 bases from J; junction bases left unmatched: 3. CDR3 bases: TGCGCCAGCAGCTTGGATGGGACAGGGGGCAGCTACACCTTC. Translating gives CASSLDGTGGSYTF.